The 31 T cell receptor beta chains below were found in one sample sequenced in a study of blood T cell repertoires in COVID-19. TCRdb's table, derived via immunoSEQ multiplex PCR, lists solely in-frame clones and lacks some. Here the sample spans nearly 400,000 clones, under 90% being singletons. Sequencing was carried out using PBMCs or T cells enriched from blood (not recorded which). These receptors all come from a woman aged 25 to 39 who had recovered from COVID-19.

This clone was seen just once. V is TRBV7-9 and J is TRBJ2-2; no clear D. The V gene lost 5 bases and the J gene lost 12 bases, with 16 bases spanning the gap. There are 13 residues in the CDR3. Germline CDR1 and CDR2: SEHNR and FQNEAQ (reference sequence). CDR3 amino acids: CASSVRHDRQLFF. The CDR3 region has the DNA TGTGCCAGCAGCGTACGACATGACCGGCAGCTGTTTTTT.

This clone was seen a handful of times. The V and J genes are TRBV29-1 and TRBJ1-2, with D hard to call. CDR3 size: 12 residues. The V and J ends lost 7 bases and 2 bases respectively, with 11 bases between them. Germline values: CDR1 SQVTM, CDR2 ANQGSEA. The CDR3 DNA sequence: TGCAGCGCCGGCGAGACAAACTATGGCTACACCTTC. It is translated as CSAGETNYGYTF.

The V call is TRBV28, the J call TRBJ1-1; possibly TRBD1 for D (5 bases). CDR1 and CDR2 (germline): MDHEN, SYDVKM. Between the trimmed V and J ends, which lost 2 bases and 4 bases, there was a span of 17 bases. The CDR3 is 16 amino acids. The CDR3 DNA is TGTGCCAGCAGTTTAGTCGCCGGACCGACAGTCACTGAAGCTTTCTTT. Protein: CASSLVAGPTVTEAFF.

The chain links TRBV14 to TRBJ1-6; D is uncertain. Trimming took off 1 base at V and 6 bases at J, with 7 bases between the two ends. The length of the CDR3 is 14 residues. Looked up from germline, CDR1 is SGHDN and CDR2 is FVKESK. CDR3 protein: CASSQGAPNSPLHF. DNA for the CDR3: TGTGCCAGCAGCCAAGGAGCTCCTAATTCACCCCTCCACTTT.

This chain connects TRBV6-2 or TRBV6-3 to TRBJ1-5, with a weak D call TRBD1 (5 bases). V gave up 2 bases and J gave up 9 bases, with 14 bases separating them. Germline V lookup: CDR1 MNHEY, CDR2 SVGEGT. The CDR3 extends over 14 amino acids. This CDR3 is CASSYPGDRRPQHF. CDR3 sequence (DNA): TGTGCCAGCAGTTACCCGGGGGACCGGCGGCCCCAGCATTTT.

This clone was counted a few times. The chain employs TRBV4-2 and TRBJ1-2; TRBD1 is a possible D gene (5 bases). The CDR3 length is 16 residues. Trimming took off 0 bases at V and 2 bases at J, with 13 bases between the two ends. Germline V lookup: CDR1 LGHNA, CDR2 YNFKEQ. The CDR3 nucleotides are TGTGCCAGCAGCCAAGATCGGGGGACCACCAACTATGGCTACACCTTC. It translates to CASSQDRGTTNYGYTF.

This chain's CDR3 is CASSLATGLAVFHEQFF. In DNA form, the CDR3 reads TGTGCCAGCAGCTTAGCTACGGGACTAGCGGTCTTCCATGAGCAGTTCTTC. The chain carries TRBV7-9 and TRBJ2-1; 11 nucleotides agree with TRBD2. V lost 0 bases, J lost 8 bases, and 9 bases stayed unmatched. Germline assignment: CDR1 SEHNR and CDR2 FQNEAQ (reference sequence). This CDR3 has 17 amino acids.

This chain's CDR3 is CASSQVIAVLGNTIYF. CDR3 nucleotide sequence: TGCGCCAGCAGCCAAGTGATCGCCGTACTCGGAAACACCATATATTTT. This chain uses TRBV4-1 with TRBJ1-3; D gene uncertain. Germline CDR1 reads MGHRA; CDR2 reads YSYEKL. V gave up 1 base and J gave up 4 bases, with 14 bases separating them. The CDR3 has 16 amino acids.

This clone was picked up a small number of times. The V call is TRBV19, the J call TRBJ2-5; weak D call: TRBD2 (7 bases). The V end was cut by 3 bases, the J end by 0 bases, with 11 bases between. Germline lookup yields CDR1 LNHDA and CDR2 SQIVND (reference sequence). This CDR3 contains 15 residues. As DNA, the CDR3 is TGTGCCAGTAGTATTACGGGGGGCAACCAAGAGACCCAGTACTTC. Amino acid sequence: CASSITGGNQETQYF. Based on the CDR3 plus reference TRBV19 and TRBJ2-5, the full variable domain is DGGITQSPKYLFRKEGQNVTLSCEQNLNHDAMYWYRQDPGQGLRLIYYSQIVNDFQKGDIAEGYSVSREKKESFPLTVTSAQKNPTAFYLCASSITGGNQETQYFGPGTRLLVL.

V is TRBV5-4 and J is TRBJ1-2; D is unresolved. The CDR3 totals 11 residues. Trimming stripped 9 bases from V and 6 bases from J, with 12 bases between. Per the germline V gene, CDR1 is SGHNT and CDR2 is YYREEE (reference sequence). The CDR3 loop is CATYQAHGYTF. Written as DNA, the CDR3 is TGTGCCACATATCAGGCGCATGGCTACACCTTC.

This chain links TRBV4-2 with TRBJ1-1; 9 positions agree with TRBD1. The CDR3 sequence is 15 residues long. The ends lost 1 base at V and 1 base at J; junction bases unmatched: 1. The germline V gene has CDR1 LGHNA and CDR2 YNFKEQ. CDR3: CASSQGGQGNTEAFF. The CDR3 DNA reads as TGTGCCAGCAGCCAAGGGGGACAGGGGAACACTGAAGCTTTCTTT.

V and J are TRBV2 and TRBJ1-5, with D tentatively TRBD1 (6 bases). The germline V gene has CDR1 SNHLY and CDR2 FYNNEI. The length of the CDR3 is 14 residues. Between the trimmed V and J ends, which lost 5 bases and 3 bases, there was a span of 11 bases. CDR3 sequence: CASSYDRNNQPQHF. The CDR3 nucleotides read TGTGCCAGCAGTTATGACAGGAACAATCAGCCCCAGCATTTT.

The chain recombines TRBV19 with TRBJ1-2, with TRBD1 matching over 7 bases. The V and J ends lost 3 bases and 4 bases, in that order; junction bases with no gene match: 5. Per germline, CDR1 LNHDA and CDR2 SQIVND (reference sequence). The CDR3 is made up of 14 amino acids. The CDR3 is CASSMSAGGYGYTF. CDR3 sequence (DNA): TGTGCCAGTAGTATGTCGGCAGGGGGCTATGGCTACACCTTC.

CDR3 residues: CAWRPFRGEQYF. The CDR3 nucleotides are TGTGCCTGGAGGCCTTTTCGGGGCGAGCAGTACTTC. This rearrangement joins TRBV30 to TRBJ2-7, with a possible D match to TRBD2 (5 bases). The V gene lost 3 bases and the J gene lost 6 bases, with 12 bases spanning the gap. The CDR3 totals 12 residues. Germline loops: CDR1 GTSNPN, CDR2 SVGIG (reference sequence).

The chain combines TRBV19 with TRBJ1-5; the match to TRBD1 covers 7 bases. V gave up 10 bases and J gave up 3 bases; unmatched junction bases: 12. The CDR3 totals 15 residues. Germline assignment: CDR1 LNHDA and CDR2 SQIVND (reference sequence). CDR3 nucleotide sequence: TGTGCCACCGAGAGAGGGGGCGCTTACAATCAGCCCCAGCATTTT. Encoded protein: CATERGGAYNQPQHF.

V usage is TRBV27 and J usage is TRBJ1-5; D remains unclear. The CDR3 totals 14 residues. V was trimmed by 0 bases and J by 0 bases, leaving 3 bases between them. Germline-derived CDR1 and CDR2 are MNHEY and SMNVEV (reference sequence). The CDR3 DNA is TGTGCCAGCAGTTTATCGTATAGCAATCAGCCCCAGCATTTT. This gives the protein CASSLSYSNQPQHF.

V and J are TRBV28 and TRBJ1-2; D is perhaps TRBD1 (5 bases). Trimming left V 11 bases short and J 0 bases short, with 16 bases between. The CDR3 covers 14 residues. The germline V gene has CDR1 MDHEN and CDR2 SYDVKM. The CDR3 bases are TGTGCCGTCAGACAGCCAAACTCTAACTATGGCTACACCTTC. It encodes CAVRQPNSNYGYTF.

The V call is TRBV7-9, the J call TRBJ2-1, with 14 bases fitting TRBD2. There are 18 residues in the CDR3. Germline CDR1 is SEHNR and CDR2 is FQNEAQ (reference sequence). After removal of 7 bases from V and 7 bases from J, the junction contained 15 bases not matched to a gene. The CDR3 DNA follows: TGTGCCAGCACGCCCAAGACTAGCGGGAGGGCTAGGAGGAATGAGCAGTTCTTC. This sequence encodes CASTPKTSGRARRNEQFF.

This rearrangement joins TRBV10-3 to TRBJ1-5, with a weak D call TRBD1 (5 bases). CDR1 ENHRY and CDR2 SYGVKD come from the germline V gene. The V end lost 7 bases, the J end lost 4 bases, and 11 bases lay between the germline ends. The CDR3 spans 13 residues. This chain's CDR3 is CAITQGWNQPQHF. CDR3 coding DNA: TGTGCCATCACCCAGGGTTGGAATCAGCCCCAGCATTTT.

The V gene is TRBV6-5, the J gene TRBJ1-3; D unresolved. Per the germline V gene, CDR1 is MNHEY and CDR2 is SVGAGI. The V end lost 7 bases, the J end lost 3 bases, and 16 bases lay between the germline ends. The CDR3 length is 15 residues. In DNA form, the CDR3 reads TGTGCCAGCATCCCGCGGGTAGGACTTGGAAACACCATATATTTT. Its translation is CASIPRVGLGNTIYF.

The CDR3 DNA reads as TGTGCCAGCAGACCAAGCGGGGGGAACACCGGGGAGCTGTTTTTT. It yields the protein CASRPSGGNTGELFF. V is TRBV9 and J is TRBJ2-2; TRBD2 aligns across 8 bases. Germline V CDR1 and CDR2: SGDLS, YYNGEE. The length of the CDR3 is 15 residues. The V and J ends lost 5 bases and 1 base, in that order; junction bases with no gene match: 4. Together with reference TRBV9 and TRBJ2-2, the CDR3 gives the full variable domain: DSGVTQTPKHLITATGQRVTLRCSPRSGDLSVYWYQQSLDQGLQFLIQYYNGEERAKGNILERFSAQQFPDLHSELNLSSLELGDSALYFCASRPSGGNTGELFFGEGSRLTVL.

The rearrangement uses TRBV11-1 and TRBJ2-1; maybe TRBD2 (6 bases). CDR1 is SGHAT, CDR2 FQDESV, per germline (reference sequence). The CDR3 has 15 amino acids. V was clipped by 2 bases and J by 6 bases, with 14 bases between them. CDR3 in amino acids: CASSLNPGGFNEQFF. The CDR3 coding sequence is TGTGCCAGCAGCTTAAACCCTGGAGGGTTCAATGAGCAGTTCTTC.

The chain combines TRBV7-2 with TRBJ2-7; TRBD2 agrees at 10 bases. Trimming took 4 bases from V and 4 from J; bases not matched to a gene: 10. The CDR3 runs 16 residues. The germline gives CDR1 SGHTA, CDR2 FQGNSA. The CDR3 sequence: CASSSEVTSGLYEQYF. The DNA of the CDR3 is TGTGCCAGCAGCTCAGAGGTGACTAGCGGGCTGTACGAGCAGTACTTC.

V and J are TRBV29-1 and TRBJ1-1; perhaps TRBD1 as D (6 bases). The CDR3 runs 14 residues. The V gene's germline CDR1 is SQVTM and CDR2 ANQGSEA. Trimming shortened V by 4 bases and J by 7 bases, and 19 bases separated the two germline ends. DNA of the CDR3: TGCAGCGTTGTAGGTAACAGGGATTTCGATGAAGCTTTCTTT. Translation gives CSVVGNRDFDEAFF.

The V and J genes are TRBV29-1 and TRBJ1-1, with D uncertain. The CDR3 loop spans 14 amino acids. Germline values: CDR1 SQVTM, CDR2 ANQGSEA. Trimming removed 6 bases at V and 3 bases at J, with 17 bases between. The CDR3 region is CSVDFIEFDTEAFF. In nucleotides, the CDR3 is TGCAGCGTCGACTTCATCGAATTTGACACTGAAGCTTTCTTT.

V and J are TRBV19 and TRBJ1-2; 7 nucleotides match TRBD1. With 9 bases clipped from V and 5 bases from J, the junction kept 6 bases outside the gene matches. Germline V gene sequence: CDR1 LNHDA, CDR2 SQIVND (reference sequence). CDR3 size: 12 residues. The CDR3 nucleotides are TGTGCCAGCAAAGGGACAGTTTATGGCTACACCTTC. Translation: CASKGTVYGYTF. The full variable domain, its missing parts supplied by reference TRBV19 and TRBJ1-2, is DGGITQSPKYLFRKEGQNVTLSCEQNLNHDAMYWYRQDPGQGLRLIYYSQIVNDFQKGDIAEGYSVSREKKESFPLTVTSAQKNPTAFYLCASKGTVYGYTFGSGTRLTVV.

The rearrangement joins TRBV11-1 to TRBJ2-1, with a tentative D call TRBD2 (5 bases). CDR1 is SGHAT, CDR2 FQDESV, per germline (reference sequence). The CDR3 covers 12 residues. The V gene lost 3 bases and the J gene lost 9 bases, with 9 bases spanning the gap. The CDR3, as DNA: TGTGCCAGCAGCTTTCGCGGAGGTGAGCAGTTCTTC. Protein: CASSFRGGEQFF.

The V and J genes are TRBV27 and TRBJ1-2; perhaps TRBD1 as D (6 bases). CDR1 and CDR2 from the germline V gene are MNHEY and SMNVEV (reference sequence). The CDR3 consists of 14 residues. The V gene lost 2 bases and the J gene lost 4 bases, with 11 bases spanning the gap. CDR3 sequence: CASSLHSRGYGYTF. For the CDR3, the DNA is TGTGCCAGCAGTTTACACAGCAGGGGCTATGGCTACACCTTC.

The chain links TRBV19 to TRBJ2-3; D remains ambiguous. This CDR3 is built from 11 residues. The V gene lost 10 bases and the J gene lost 3 bases, with 8 bases spanning the gap. The V gene's germline CDR1 is LNHDA and CDR2 SQIVND (reference sequence). The CDR3 DNA reads TGTGCCACGCGACTTACAGATACGCAGTATTTT. Amino acids: CATRLTDTQYF.

V gene TRBV7-2 combines with J gene TRBJ1-5; D is perhaps TRBD1 (6 bases). CDR3 size: 15 residues. The V end was cut by 5 bases, the J end by 1 base, with 12 bases between. CDR1 SGHTA and CDR2 FQGNSA come from the germline V gene. The CDR3 DNA reads TGTGCCAGCAGCCCCGGGACAACAAGCAATCAGCCCCAGCATTTT. Its translation: CASSPGTTSNQPQHF. The full variable domain, rest sourced from reference TRBV7-2 and TRBJ1-5, is GAGVSQSPSNKVTEKGKDVELRCDPISGHTALYWYRQSLGQGLEFLIYFQGNSAPDKSGLPSDRFSAERTGGSVSTLTIQRTQQEDSAVYLCASSPGTTSNQPQHFGDGTRLSIL.

Comment on this clone: Additional DNA sequences in this sample encode the identical CDR3. This chain connects TRBV5-1 to TRBJ2-7; 7 nucleotides align to TRBD1. Germline-derived CDR1 and CDR2 are SGHRS and YFSETQ. The CDR3 loop spans 12 amino acids. The V segment lost 4 bases and the J segment 3 bases; nucleotides outside the gene matches: 1. The CDR3 region has the DNA TGCGCCAGCAGCGGGGACAGCTACGAGCAGTACTTC. This sequence encodes CASSGDSYEQYF. Complete variable domain (other parts from reference TRBV5-1 and TRBJ2-7): KAGVTQTPRYLIKTRGQQVTLSCSPISGHRSVSWYQQTPGQGLQFLFEYFSETQRNKGNFPGRFSGRQFSNSRSEMNVSTLELGDSALYLCASSGDSYEQYFGPGTRLTVT.